The T cell receptor (beta chain) described here comes from a study of metastatic and nonmetastatic thyroid tumors. Study-level information: Thyroid patients, malignant and benign, had repertoires compared across blood and tumor or nodule tissue.

Treatment of any kind had been given to no patient before thyroid surgery. This clone was seen many times. What it binds is unknown. V was trimmed by 3 bases and J by 4 bases, leaving 9 bases between them. The CDR3 has 13 amino acids. Authors' data handling: Construction of a distant-metastasis classifier for papillary thyroid cancer relied on CDR3 differences across clinicopathological groups. TCRdb re-clonotyped the PCR reads via MiXCR. The V and J calls here are based on TCRdb, not the publication. There are around 29,000 clones in the sample; 20% to 25% occur only once, and roughly 15% lies in the top ten. General study points: In both blood and tumor samples, TCR beta diversity was reported significantly higher for malignant than benign nodules.

Source material: blood. The chain couples TRBV12-3 or TRBV12-4 to TRBJ1-1; D ambiguous. This clonotype was obtained from a female donor with papillary thyroid cancer or a benign thyroid nodule (not recorded which). Some clones in this sample may be carry-over from other donors' samples. CDR3 region: CASSFLRGTEAFF. The CDR3 DNA is TGTGCCAGCAGTTTTCTTCGGGGCACTGAAGCTTTCTTT.